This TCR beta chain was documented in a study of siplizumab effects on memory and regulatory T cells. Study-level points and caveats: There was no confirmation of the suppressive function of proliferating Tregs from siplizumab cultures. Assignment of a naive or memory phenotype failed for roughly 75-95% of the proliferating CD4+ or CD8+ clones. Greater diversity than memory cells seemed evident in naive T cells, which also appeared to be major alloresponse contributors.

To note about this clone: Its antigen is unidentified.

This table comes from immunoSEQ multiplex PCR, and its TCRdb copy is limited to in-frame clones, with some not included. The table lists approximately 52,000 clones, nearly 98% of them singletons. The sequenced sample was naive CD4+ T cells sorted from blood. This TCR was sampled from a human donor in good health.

The CDR3 spells CASSLDAGAYEQYF. DNA of the CDR3: TGTGCCAGCAGCTTAGATGCGGGGGCCTACGAGCAGTACTTC. The genes are TRBV7-2 and TRBJ2-7; 7 bases fit TRBD2. CDR3 length: 14 amino acids. The V gene's germline CDR1 is SGHTA and CDR2 FQGNSA. Unmatched junction bases numbered 2, after V lost 1 base and J lost 2 bases. Using reference TRBV7-2 and TRBJ2-7 for the parts outside the CDR3, the full variable domain is GAGVSQSPSNKVTEKGKDVELRCDPISGHTALYWYRQSLGQGLEFLIYFQGNSAPDKSGLPSDRFSAERTGGSVSTLTIQRTQQEDSAVYLCASSLDAGAYEQYFGPGTRLTVT.